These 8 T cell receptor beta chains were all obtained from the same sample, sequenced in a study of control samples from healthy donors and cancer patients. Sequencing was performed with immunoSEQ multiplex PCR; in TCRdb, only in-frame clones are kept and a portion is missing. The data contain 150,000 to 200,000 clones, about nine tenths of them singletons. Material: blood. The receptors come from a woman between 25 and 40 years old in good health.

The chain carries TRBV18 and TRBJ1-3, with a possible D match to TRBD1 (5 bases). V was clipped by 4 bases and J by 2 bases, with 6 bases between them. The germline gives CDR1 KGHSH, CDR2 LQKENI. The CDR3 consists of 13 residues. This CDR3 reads CASSLTAGNTIYF. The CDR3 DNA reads TGTGCCAGCTCACTGACAGCTGGAAACACCATATATTTT.

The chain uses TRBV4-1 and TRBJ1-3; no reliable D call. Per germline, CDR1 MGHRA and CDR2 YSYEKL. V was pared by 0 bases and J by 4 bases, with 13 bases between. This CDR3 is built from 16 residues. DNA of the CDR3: TGCGCCAGCAGCCAAGAGAGGATAGGGTCAGGAAACACCATATATTTT. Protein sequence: CASSQERIGSGNTIYF.

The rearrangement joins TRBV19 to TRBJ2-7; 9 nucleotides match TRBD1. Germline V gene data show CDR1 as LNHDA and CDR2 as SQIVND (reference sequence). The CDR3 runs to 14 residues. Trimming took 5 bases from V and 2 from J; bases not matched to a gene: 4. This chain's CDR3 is CASSPDRGTYEQYF. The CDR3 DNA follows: TGTGCCAGTAGTCCCGACAGGGGGACCTACGAGCAGTACTTC.

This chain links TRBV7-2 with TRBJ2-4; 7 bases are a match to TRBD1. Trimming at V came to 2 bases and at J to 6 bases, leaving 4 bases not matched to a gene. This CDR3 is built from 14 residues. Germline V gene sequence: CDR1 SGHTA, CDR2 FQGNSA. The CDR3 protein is CASSLTTGVNIQYF. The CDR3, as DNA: TGTGCCAGCAGCTTAACTACAGGGGTAAACATTCAGTACTTC.

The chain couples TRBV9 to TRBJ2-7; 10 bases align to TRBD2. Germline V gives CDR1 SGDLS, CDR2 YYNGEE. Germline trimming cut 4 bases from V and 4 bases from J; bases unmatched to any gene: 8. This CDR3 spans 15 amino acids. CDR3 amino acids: CASSILAGGMYEQYF. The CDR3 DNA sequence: TGTGCCAGCAGCATATTAGCGGGGGGTATGTACGAGCAGTACTTC.

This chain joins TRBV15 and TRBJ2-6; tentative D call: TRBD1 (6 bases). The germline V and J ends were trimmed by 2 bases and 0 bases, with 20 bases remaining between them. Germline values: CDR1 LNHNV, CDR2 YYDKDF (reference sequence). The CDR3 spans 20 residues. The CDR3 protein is CATSRTPKTGLGSGANVLTF. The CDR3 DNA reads TGTGCCACCAGCAGAACGCCCAAAACAGGGTTGGGCTCTGGGGCCAACGTCCTGACTTTC.

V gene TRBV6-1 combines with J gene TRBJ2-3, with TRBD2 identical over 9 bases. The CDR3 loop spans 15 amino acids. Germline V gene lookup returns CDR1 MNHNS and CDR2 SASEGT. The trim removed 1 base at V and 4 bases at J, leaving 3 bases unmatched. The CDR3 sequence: CASSEGGGASDTQYF. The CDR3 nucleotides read TGTGCCAGCAGTGAAGGCGGGGGGGCCTCAGATACGCAGTATTTT.

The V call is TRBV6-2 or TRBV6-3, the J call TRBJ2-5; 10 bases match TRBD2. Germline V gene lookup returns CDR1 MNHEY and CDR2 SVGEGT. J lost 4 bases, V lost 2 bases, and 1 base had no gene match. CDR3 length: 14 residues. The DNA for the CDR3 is TGTGCCAGCAGTTACCTAGCGGGAGTAGAGACCCAGTACTTC. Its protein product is CASSYLAGVETQYF.